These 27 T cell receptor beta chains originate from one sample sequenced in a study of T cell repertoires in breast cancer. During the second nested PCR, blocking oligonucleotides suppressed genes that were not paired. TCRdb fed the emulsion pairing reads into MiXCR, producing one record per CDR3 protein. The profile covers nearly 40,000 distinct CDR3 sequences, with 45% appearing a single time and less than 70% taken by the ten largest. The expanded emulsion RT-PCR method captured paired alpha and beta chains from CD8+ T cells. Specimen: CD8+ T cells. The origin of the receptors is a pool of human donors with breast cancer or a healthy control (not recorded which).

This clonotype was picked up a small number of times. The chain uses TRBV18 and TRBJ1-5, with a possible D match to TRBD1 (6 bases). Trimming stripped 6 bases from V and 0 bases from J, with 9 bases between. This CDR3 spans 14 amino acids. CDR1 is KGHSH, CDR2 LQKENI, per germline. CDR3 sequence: CASSQQGSNQPQHF. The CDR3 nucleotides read TGTGCCAGCTCCCAACAGGGTAGCAATCAGCCCCAGCATTTT.

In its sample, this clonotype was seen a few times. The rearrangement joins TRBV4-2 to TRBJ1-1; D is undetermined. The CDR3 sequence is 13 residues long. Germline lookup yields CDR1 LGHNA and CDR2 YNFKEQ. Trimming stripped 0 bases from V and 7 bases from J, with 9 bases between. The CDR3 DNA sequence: TGTGCCAGCAGCCAAGAAAAAGGGAATGAAGCTTTCTTT. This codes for CASSQEKGNEAFF.

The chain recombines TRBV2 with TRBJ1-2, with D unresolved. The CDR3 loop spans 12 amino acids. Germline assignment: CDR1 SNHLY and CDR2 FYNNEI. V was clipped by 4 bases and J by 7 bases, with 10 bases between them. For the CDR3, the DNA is TGTGCCAGCAGTGGGGGTTATGGTGGCTACACCTTC. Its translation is CASSGGYGGYTF.

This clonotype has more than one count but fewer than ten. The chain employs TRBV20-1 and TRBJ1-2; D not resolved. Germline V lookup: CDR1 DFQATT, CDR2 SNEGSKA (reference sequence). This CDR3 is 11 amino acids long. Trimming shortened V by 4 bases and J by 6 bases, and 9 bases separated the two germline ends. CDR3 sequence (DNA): TGCAGTGCTACACTACGCAATGGCTACACCTTC. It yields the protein CSATLRNGYTF.

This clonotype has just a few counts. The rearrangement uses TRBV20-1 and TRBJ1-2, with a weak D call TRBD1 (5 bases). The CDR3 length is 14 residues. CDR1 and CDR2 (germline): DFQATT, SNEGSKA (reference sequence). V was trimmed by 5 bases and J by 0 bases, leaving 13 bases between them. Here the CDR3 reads CSAGTRGANYGYTF. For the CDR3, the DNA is TGCAGTGCTGGGACCCGCGGGGCTAACTATGGCTACACCTTC.

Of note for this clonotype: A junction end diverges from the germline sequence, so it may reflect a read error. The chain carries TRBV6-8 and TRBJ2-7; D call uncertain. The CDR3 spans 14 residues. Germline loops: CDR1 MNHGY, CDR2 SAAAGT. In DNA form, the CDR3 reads TGTGCCAGCAGTTACACAGCGTTGACCTACAAGCAGTACTTC. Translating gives CASSYTALTYKQYF.

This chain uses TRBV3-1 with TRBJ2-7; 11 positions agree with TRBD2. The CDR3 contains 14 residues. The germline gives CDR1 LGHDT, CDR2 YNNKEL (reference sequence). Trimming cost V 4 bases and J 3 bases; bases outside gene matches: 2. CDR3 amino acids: CASSPGTSGYEQYF. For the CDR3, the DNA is TGTGCCAGCAGCCCCGGGACTAGCGGCTACGAGCAGTACTTC.

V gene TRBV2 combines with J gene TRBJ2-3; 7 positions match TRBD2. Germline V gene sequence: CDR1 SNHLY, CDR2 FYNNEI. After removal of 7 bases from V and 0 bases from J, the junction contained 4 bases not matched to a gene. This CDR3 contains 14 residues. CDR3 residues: CASNRGGSTDTQYF. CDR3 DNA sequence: TGTGCCAGCAACCGGGGAGGGAGCACAGATACGCAGTATTTT. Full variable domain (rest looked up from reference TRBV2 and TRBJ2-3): EPEVTQTPSHQVTQMGQEVILRCVPISNHLYFYWYRQILGQKVEFLVSFYNNEISEKSEIFDDQFSVERPDGSNFTLKIRSTKLEDSAMYFCASNRGGSTDTQYFGPGTRLTVL.

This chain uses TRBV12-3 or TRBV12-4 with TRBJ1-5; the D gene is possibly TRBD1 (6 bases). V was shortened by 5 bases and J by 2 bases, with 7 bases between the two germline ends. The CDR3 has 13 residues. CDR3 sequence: CASSRQGNQPQHF. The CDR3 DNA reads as TGTGCCAGCAGTCGACAGGGCAATCAGCCCCAGCATTTT.

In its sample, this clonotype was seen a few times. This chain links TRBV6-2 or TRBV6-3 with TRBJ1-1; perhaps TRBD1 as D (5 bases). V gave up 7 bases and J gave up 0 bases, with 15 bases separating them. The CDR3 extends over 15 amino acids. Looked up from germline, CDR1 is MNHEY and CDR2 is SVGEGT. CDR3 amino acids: CASTPGLILNTEAFF. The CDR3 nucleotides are TGTGCCAGCACCCCGGGACTTATACTGAACACTGAAGCTTTCTTT.

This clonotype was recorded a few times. DNA for the CDR3: TGCAGTGCTAGCGTGCTAGCCCTAGCAGATACGCAGTATTTT. Translated: CSASVLALADTQYF. V is TRBV20-1 and J is TRBJ2-3; possibly TRBD2 for D (5 bases). Trimming took 3 bases from V and 4 from J, leaving 14 bases between them. Germline CDR1 DFQATT, CDR2 SNEGSKA (reference sequence). This CDR3 is built from 14 residues.

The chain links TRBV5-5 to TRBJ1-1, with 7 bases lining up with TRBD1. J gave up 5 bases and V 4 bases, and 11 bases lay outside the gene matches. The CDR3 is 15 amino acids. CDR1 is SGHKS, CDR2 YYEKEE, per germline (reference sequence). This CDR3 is CASSPGDRAITEAFF. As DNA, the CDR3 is TGTGCCAGCAGCCCCGGAGACAGGGCGATTACTGAAGCTTTCTTT.

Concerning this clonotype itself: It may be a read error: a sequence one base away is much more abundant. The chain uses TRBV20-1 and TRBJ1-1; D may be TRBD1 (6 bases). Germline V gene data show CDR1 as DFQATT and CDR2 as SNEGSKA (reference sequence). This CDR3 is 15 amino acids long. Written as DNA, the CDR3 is TGCAGTGCTAGATTTGCAGGGGCCCTGAACACTGAAGCTTCCTTT. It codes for CSARFAGALNTEASF.

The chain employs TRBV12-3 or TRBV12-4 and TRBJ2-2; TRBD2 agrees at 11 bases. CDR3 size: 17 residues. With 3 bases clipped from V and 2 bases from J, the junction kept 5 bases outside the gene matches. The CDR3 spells CASSFVAGGPNTGELFF. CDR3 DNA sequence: TGTGCCAGCAGTTTTGTAGCGGGAGGGCCAAACACCGGGGAGCTGTTTTTT.

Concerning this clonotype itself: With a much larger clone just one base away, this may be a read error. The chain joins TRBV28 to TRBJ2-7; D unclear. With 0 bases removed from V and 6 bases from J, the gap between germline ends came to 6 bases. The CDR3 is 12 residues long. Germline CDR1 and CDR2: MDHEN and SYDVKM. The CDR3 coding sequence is TGTGCCAGCAGTTTATGGTGCCGCGAGCAGTACTTC. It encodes CASSLWCREQYF.

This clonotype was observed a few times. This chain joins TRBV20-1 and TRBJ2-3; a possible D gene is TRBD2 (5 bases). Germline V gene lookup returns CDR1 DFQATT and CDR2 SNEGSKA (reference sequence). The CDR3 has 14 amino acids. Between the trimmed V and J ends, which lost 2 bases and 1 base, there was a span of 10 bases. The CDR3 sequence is CSARSVSGTDTQYF. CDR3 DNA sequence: TGCAGTGCTAGAAGTGTTAGCGGCACAGATACGCAGTATTTT.

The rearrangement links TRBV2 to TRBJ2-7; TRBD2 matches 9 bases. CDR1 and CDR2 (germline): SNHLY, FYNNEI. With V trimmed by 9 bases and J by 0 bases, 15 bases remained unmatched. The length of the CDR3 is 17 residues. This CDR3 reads CASTVGLAGISSYEQYF. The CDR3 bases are TGTGCCAGTACGGTGGGGCTAGCGGGGATCAGCTCCTACGAGCAGTACTTC.

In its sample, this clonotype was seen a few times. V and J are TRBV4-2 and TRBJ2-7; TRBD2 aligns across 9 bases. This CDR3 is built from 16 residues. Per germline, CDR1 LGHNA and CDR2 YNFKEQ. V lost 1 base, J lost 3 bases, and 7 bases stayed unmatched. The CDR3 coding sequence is TGTGCCAGCAGCCAAGCCCCCGGAGCGGGAGGCTACGAGCAGTACTTC. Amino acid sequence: CASSQAPGAGGYEQYF.

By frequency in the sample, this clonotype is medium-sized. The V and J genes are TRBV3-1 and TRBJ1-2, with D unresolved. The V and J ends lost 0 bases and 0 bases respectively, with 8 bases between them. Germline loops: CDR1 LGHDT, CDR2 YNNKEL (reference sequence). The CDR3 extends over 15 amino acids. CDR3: CASSQEIGTNYGYTF. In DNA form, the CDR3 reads TGTGCCAGCAGCCAAGAGATCGGGACTAACTATGGCTACACCTTC.

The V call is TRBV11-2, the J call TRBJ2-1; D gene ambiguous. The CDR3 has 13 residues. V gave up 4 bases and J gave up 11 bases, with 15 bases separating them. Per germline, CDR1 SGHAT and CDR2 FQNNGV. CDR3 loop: CASSSSTVRKQFF. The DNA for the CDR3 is TGTGCCAGCAGCTCCAGTACAGTCCGTAAGCAGTTCTTC.

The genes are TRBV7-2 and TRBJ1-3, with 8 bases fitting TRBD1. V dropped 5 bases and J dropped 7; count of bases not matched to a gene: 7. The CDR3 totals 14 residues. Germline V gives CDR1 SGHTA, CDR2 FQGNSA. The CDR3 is CASSTQGASNTIYF. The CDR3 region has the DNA TGTGCCAGCAGCACCCAGGGGGCCAGTAACACCATATATTTT.

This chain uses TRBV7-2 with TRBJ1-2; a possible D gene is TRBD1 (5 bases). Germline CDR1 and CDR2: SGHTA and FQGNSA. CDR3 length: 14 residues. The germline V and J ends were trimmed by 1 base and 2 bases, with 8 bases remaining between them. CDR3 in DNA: TGTGCCAGCAGCTTAGGTGGGGGGAACTATGGCTACACCTTC. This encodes CASSLGGGNYGYTF.

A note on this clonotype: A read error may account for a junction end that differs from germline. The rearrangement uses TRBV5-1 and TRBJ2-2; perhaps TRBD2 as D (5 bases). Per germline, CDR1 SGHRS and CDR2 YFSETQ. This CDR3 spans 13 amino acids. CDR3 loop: CASSLEGTGELLF. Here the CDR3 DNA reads TGCGCCAGCAGCTTGGAGGGTACCGGGGAGCTGCTTTTT.

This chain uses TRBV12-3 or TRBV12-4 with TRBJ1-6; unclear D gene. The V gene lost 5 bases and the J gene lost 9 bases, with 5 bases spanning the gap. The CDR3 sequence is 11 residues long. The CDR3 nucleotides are TGTGCCAGCAGTGGTAGTTCACCCCTCCACTTT. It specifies CASSGSSPLHF.

The chain's CDR3 is CASCREDRGTSPLHF. CDR3 sequence (DNA): TGTGCCAGCTGCCGAGAGGACAGGGGTACGTCACCCCTCCACTTT. The chain carries TRBV3-1 and TRBJ1-6, with TRBD1 matching 9 bases. V was pared by 8 bases and J by 10 bases, with 12 bases of the junction left unmatched. This CDR3 comprises 15 residues. CDR1 and CDR2 (germline): LGHDT, YNNKEL (reference sequence).

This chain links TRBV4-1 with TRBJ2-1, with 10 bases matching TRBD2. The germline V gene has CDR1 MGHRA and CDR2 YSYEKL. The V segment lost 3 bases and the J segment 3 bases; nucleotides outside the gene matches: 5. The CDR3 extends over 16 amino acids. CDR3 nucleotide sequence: TGCGCCAGCAGCCACCCAGGACTAGCGGACTACAATGAGCAGTTCTTC. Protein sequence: CASSHPGLADYNEQFF.

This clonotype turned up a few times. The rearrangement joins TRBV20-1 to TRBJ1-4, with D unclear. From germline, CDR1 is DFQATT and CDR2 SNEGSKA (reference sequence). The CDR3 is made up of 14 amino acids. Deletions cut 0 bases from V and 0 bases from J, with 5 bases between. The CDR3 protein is CSARDLATNEKLFF. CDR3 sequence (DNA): TGCAGTGCTAGAGATCTTGCAACTAATGAAAAACTGTTTTTT.